Each of the 9 T cell receptor beta chains below was sequenced from the same sample in a study of CD8+CD57+ T cells in acquired aplastic anemia. CDR3 and TCR beta VDJ profiling relied on a genomic DNA template. MiXCR was run by TCRdb on the reads, yielding one entry per CDR3 protein. The data show 120,000 or so distinct CDR3 sequences, 30% to 45% seen once. Only patients with CD8+CD57+ cell expansion on flow cytometry were chosen for sequencing. Sequencing was done on a sample of sorted CD4+, CD8+, or CD8+CD57+ T cells (not recorded which) from PBMCs. The receptors shown here come from a human donor with aplastic anemia.

This clonotype occurred many times. The chain combines TRBV5-1 with TRBJ1-1; tentative D call: TRBD1 (5 bases). This CDR3 has 16 residues. Germline loops: CDR1 SGHRS, CDR2 YFSETQ. Trimming removed 4 bases from V and 0 bases from J, with 16 bases in between. Here the CDR3 DNA reads TGCGCCAGCAGCCCCCTCGCAGGGACCTTGAACACTGAAGCTTTCTTT. Residues: CASSPLAGTLNTEAFF. Based on the CDR3 plus reference TRBV5-1 and TRBJ1-1, the full variable domain is KAGVTQTPRYLIKTRGQQVTLSCSPISGHRSVSWYQQTPGQGLQFLFEYFSETQRNKGNFPGRFSGRQFSNSRSEMNVSTLELGDSALYLCASSPLAGTLNTEAFFGQGTRLTVV.

This clonotype was recorded at least ten times. This chain uses TRBV4-1 with TRBJ2-1; 10 nucleotides line up with TRBD1. The CDR3 runs 14 residues. Germline CDR1 is MGHRA and CDR2 is YSYEKL. The junction had 4 bases not matched to a gene; V was cut back by 5 bases and J by 6 bases. CDR3 protein: CASSGTGALNEQFF. The CDR3 DNA is TGCGCCAGCAGCGGGACAGGGGCCCTCAATGAGCAGTTCTTC.

Concerning this clonotype itself: This clone may be a read error of a much larger clone one base away. This sequence joins TRBV20-1 and TRBJ1-1; TRBD1 is a possible D gene (6 bases). This CDR3 region has 14 residues. Germline V gives CDR1 DFQATT, CDR2 SNEGSKA (reference sequence). The CDR3 here is CSAREGGRDTGAFF. DNA for the CDR3: TGCAGTGCTAGAGAGGGGGGACGGGACACTGGAGCTTTCTTT.

This clonotype showed up many times. The chain uses TRBV19 and TRBJ2-3, with a weak D call TRBD2 (5 bases). There are 14 residues in the CDR3. The V gene's germline CDR1 is LNHDA and CDR2 SQIVND (reference sequence). Trimming cost V 1 base and J 3 bases, with 8 bases left between them. The CDR3 is CASSIGAGTDTQYF. The CDR3 bases are TGTGCCAGTAGTATAGGGGCGGGTACAGATACGCAGTATTTT.

The CDR3 reads CASSELPGGFNEQYF. The CDR3 coding sequence is TGTGCCAGCAGTGAATTACCAGGGGGCTTCAACGAGCAGTACTTC. The chain is built from TRBV2 and TRBJ2-7; 8 nucleotides line up with TRBD1. The CDR3 is 15 residues long. Germline values: CDR1 SNHLY, CDR2 FYNNEI. Trimming at V came to 2 bases and at J to 5 bases, leaving 8 bases not matched to a gene.

Remarks on this clonotype: Possible read error: a much larger clone is one base away. The chain recombines TRBV11-2 with TRBJ1-4; D remains ambiguous. Germline CDR1 reads SGHAT; CDR2 reads FQNNGV. This CDR3 has 13 amino acids. The CDR3 loop is CASSLGTNEELFF. CDR3 nucleotide sequence: TGTGCCAGCAGCCTAGGAACTAATGAAGAACTGTTTTTT.

This clonotype was recorded at least ten times. This sequence joins TRBV19 and TRBJ2-7; D might be TRBD1 (5 bases). Between the trimmed V and J ends, which lost 3 bases and 0 bases, there was a span of 6 bases. CDR3 length: 13 residues. Germline V gene sequence: CDR1 LNHDA, CDR2 SQIVND (reference sequence). CDR3 protein: CASSMTDSYEQYF. In DNA form, the CDR3 reads TGTGCCAGTAGTATGACAGACTCCTACGAGCAGTACTTC. Based on the CDR3 plus reference TRBV19 and TRBJ2-7, the full variable domain is DGGITQSPKYLFRKEGQNVTLSCEQNLNHDAMYWYRQDPGQGLRLIYYSQIVNDFQKGDIAEGYSVSREKKESFPLTVTSAQKNPTAFYLCASSMTDSYEQYFGPGTRLTVT.

This clonotype showed up many times. The chain carries TRBV4-1 and TRBJ1-5, with D perhaps TRBD1 (5 bases). CDR3 length: 14 amino acids. V gave up 4 bases and J gave up 6 bases, with 13 bases separating them. Germline CDR1 and CDR2: MGHRA and YSYEKL. The CDR3 sequence is CASSPREGSQPQHF. The CDR3 DNA reads TGCGCCAGCAGCCCGAGGGAGGGGAGTCAGCCCCAGCATTTT.

This clonotype showed up just a few times. The chain joins TRBV20-1 to TRBJ2-1; 14 bases are a match to TRBD2. V trimming: 3 bases; J trimming: 4 bases; junction bases outside the gene matches: 11. Germline CDR1 DFQATT, CDR2 SNEGSKA (reference sequence). CDR3 length: 18 residues. The CDR3 loop is CSARGWTSGGTGYNEQFF. The DNA of the CDR3 is TGCAGTGCTAGGGGTTGGACTAGCGGGGGGACGGGGTACAATGAGCAGTTCTTC.